The T cell receptor beta chain under discussion was sequenced for a study of identical twins. Study-wide results and caveats: Invariant cells of the MAIT and iNKT types might have partly distorted the zero-insertion analyses.

With no exceptions, donors were healthy Caucasians. About this clonotype: Antigen unknown.

CDR3 length: 15 amino acids. Germline-derived CDR1 and CDR2 are MDHEN and SYDVKM. With 2 bases removed from V and 3 bases from J, the gap between germline ends came to 14 bases. TCRdb reprocessed the 5' RACE reads with MiXCR, giving one entry per CDR3 protein. Of roughly 570,000 distinct CDR3 sequences listed, just under 10% were seen once; the top ten hold 2.5% to 3.5%. The same data also went into a second study, on yellow fever vaccine responses in identical twins. Per that paper: Twins showed a vaccine T cell response that reportedly seemed partly convergent, partly personalized.

The sequence was collected from a woman younger than 30 in good health. The sample comprised PBMCs. The gene calls are TRBV28 and TRBJ2-7; possible D gene TRBD2, 6 bases. The CDR3 loop reads CASSLIGGSGYEQYF. The CDR3 nucleotides are TGTGCCAGCAGTTTAATTGGGGGGTCTGGCTACGAGCAGTACTTC.